This T cell receptor beta chain was captured by sequencing in a study of blood T cell repertoires in COVID-19. Study in general: COVID-19 samples from acute and convalescent phases originated in the United States, Italy and Spain. From T cells, B-cell-depleted T cells, or PBMCs came the material, which was cDNA or gDNA.

The germline CDR1 and CDR2 sequences are MDHEN and SYDVKM. V trimming: 5 bases; J trimming: 6 bases; junction bases outside the gene matches: 9. This CDR3 is 15 amino acids long. Assay used: immunoSEQ multiplex PCR; TCRdb lists only in-frame clones, some missing. The sample lists some 250,000 clones, about nine tenths seen once, with 6.2% in the top ten. In this sample, this clone turned up once. V gene TRBV28 combines with J gene TRBJ1-1; TRBD1 matches at 10 bases. Sequencing input: peripheral blood. This receptor was obtained from a man aged 55 to 70 with acute or convalescent COVID-19. CDR3 nucleotides: TGTGCCAGCAGTCCGCCTCGACAGGGGGCCTCTGAAGCTTTCTTT. It yields the protein CASSPPRQGASEAFF.